This T cell receptor (beta chain) stems from a study of blood T cells in healthy people across ages. In the study overall: About one barcoded beta molecule per two T cells was the capture yield of template switching.

CDR1 is SGHTA, CDR2 FQGNSA, per germline. The CDR3 sequence is 13 residues long. V lost 5 bases and J 4 bases, leaving 12 bases between the germline ends. The authors drew approximately 9 milliliters of peripheral blood from each donor. Per sample, no less than 5.5 micrograms of total RNA were extracted. A second about 7 to 12 cycle PCR used barcoded and J-beta primers. A template-switch adaptor with 12 random nucleotides tagged each cDNA molecule. TCRdb itself ran the 5' RACE reads through MiXCR, one entry per CDR3 protein. The sample includes hundreds of thousands of distinct CDR3 sequences, about half of them seen just once.

V gene TRBV7-2 combines with J gene TRBJ2-7; no clear D. This sequence originates from a woman aged 60-75 years in good health. The sample was blood. The CDR3 sequence is CASSLNLRYEQYF. The CDR3 DNA follows: TGTGCCAGCAGCCTAAATCTCAGATACGAGCAGTACTTC.